Listed here are 8 T cell receptor beta chains from one sample, sequenced in a study of T cells in localized non-small cell lung cancer. Some clones are missing from TCRdb's copy, which holds only in-frame ones; the method was immunoSEQ multiplex PCR. The repertoire includes roughly 35,000 clones, 93% of them detected once, and around 8% sits in the top ten. This specimen consisted of peripheral blood, obtained before any cancer treatment. These receptor sequences come from a female donor older than 55 with stage I lung adenocarcinoma.

The CDR3: CASSRQYTGELFF. In DNA form, the CDR3 reads TGTGCCAGCAGTAGACAGTACACCGGGGAGCTGTTTTTT. This rearrangement joins TRBV27 to TRBJ2-2; weak D call: TRBD1 (5 bases). CDR3 length equals 13 residues. The V end lost 5 bases, the J end lost 3 bases, and 7 bases lay between the germline ends. Germline lookup yields CDR1 MNHEY and CDR2 SMNVEV (reference sequence).

CDR3 coding DNA: TGTGCCAGCAGTTTATGGCAGGACCGCACTGAAGCTTTCTTT. Translating it yields CASSLWQDRTEAFF. The chain employs TRBV28 and TRBJ1-1; no clear D. V lost 0 bases and J 4 bases, leaving 9 bases between the germline ends. In germline, CDR1 is MDHEN, CDR2 SYDVKM. This CDR3 is 14 amino acids long.

V and J are TRBV29-1 and TRBJ1-2; D gene unclear. CDR3 size: 14 residues. Trimming shortened V by 0 bases and J by 4 bases, and 12 bases separated the two germline ends. Germline V CDR1 and CDR2: SQVTM, ANQGSEA. The CDR3 nucleotides read TGCAGCGTTGAAGAAGGTGTAGGACGCTATGGCTACACCTTC. Protein product: CSVEEGVGRYGYTF.

This chain links TRBV7-9 with TRBJ2-7; perhaps TRBD2 as D (6 bases). The CDR3 length is 13 residues. Between the trimmed V and J ends, which lost 2 bases and 5 bases, there was a span of 10 bases. CDR1 SEHNR and CDR2 FQNEAQ come from the germline V gene (reference sequence). This chain's CDR3 is CASSLSGGNEQYV. The CDR3 DNA sequence: TGTGCCAGCAGCTTAAGTGGGGGGAACGAGCAGTACGTC.

CDR3 nucleotide sequence: TGCGCCAGCAGCCAAGTATCGATTAGCGATTTATCCTACAATGAGCAGTTCTTC. Its translation: CASSQVSISDLSYNEQFF. V usage is TRBV4-1 and J usage is TRBJ2-1; D may be TRBD2 (5 bases). CDR1 MGHRA and CDR2 YSYEKL come from the germline V gene. Trimming removed 1 base from V and 1 base from J, with 17 bases in between. The CDR3 runs to 18 residues.

The genes are TRBV9 and TRBJ1-2; D may be TRBD1 (5 bases). The CDR3 is made up of 14 amino acids. Germline-derived CDR1 and CDR2 are SGDLS and YYNGEE. The V end was cut by 3 bases, the J end by 4 bases, with 13 bases between. The CDR3 loop reads CASSGREWSYGYTF. CDR3 in DNA: TGTGCCAGCAGCGGCAGGGAATGGAGCTATGGCTACACCTTC.

J is TRBJ1-2 and V is TRBV7-7; a weak D match, TRBD1 (6 bases). The CDR3 is 18 amino acids. V dropped 5 bases and J dropped 0 bases, with 22 bases sitting between them. Germline V lookup: CDR1 SSHAT, CDR2 FNYEAQ (reference sequence). The CDR3 loop reads CASSPKGGRRGANYGYTF. The CDR3 coding sequence is TGTGCCAGCAGCCCCAAGGGGGGTAGGAGGGGAGCTAACTATGGCTACACCTTC.

J is TRBJ2-7 and V is TRBV7-2; TRBD1 matches 7 bases. The CDR3 is 15 residues long. The V and J ends lost 0 bases and 3 bases, in that order; junction bases with no gene match: 5. CDR1 and CDR2 from the germline V gene are SGHTA and FQGNSA. The chain's CDR3 is CASSLAAGGRYEQYF. CDR3 nucleotide sequence: TGTGCCAGCAGCTTAGCGGCAGGGGGACGCTACGAGCAGTACTTC.